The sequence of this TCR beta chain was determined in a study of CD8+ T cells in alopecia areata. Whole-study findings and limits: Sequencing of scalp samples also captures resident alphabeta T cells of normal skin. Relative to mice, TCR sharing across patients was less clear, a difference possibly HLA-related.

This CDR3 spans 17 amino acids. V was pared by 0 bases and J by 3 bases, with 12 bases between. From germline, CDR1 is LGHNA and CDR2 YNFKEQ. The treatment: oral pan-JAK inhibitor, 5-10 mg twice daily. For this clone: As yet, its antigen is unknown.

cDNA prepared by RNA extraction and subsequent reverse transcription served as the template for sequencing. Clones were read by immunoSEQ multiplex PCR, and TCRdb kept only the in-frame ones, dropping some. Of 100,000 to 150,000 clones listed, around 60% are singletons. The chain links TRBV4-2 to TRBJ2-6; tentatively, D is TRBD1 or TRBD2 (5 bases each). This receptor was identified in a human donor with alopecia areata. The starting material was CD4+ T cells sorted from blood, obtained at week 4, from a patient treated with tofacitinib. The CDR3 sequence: CASSQERAGSGANVLTF. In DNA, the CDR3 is TGTGCCAGCAGCCAAGAGAGGGCAGGGAGTGGGGCCAACGTCCTGACTTTC.